This section outlines one T cell receptor (beta chain) sequence together with its context. As yet, its antigen is unknown. Trimming took 4 bases from V and 1 from J, leaving 8 bases between them. This CDR3 region has 13 residues. CDR1 is SGHNT, CDR2 YYREEE, per germline (reference sequence). The record originates from a study of Ad26.COV2.S vaccination and SARS-CoV-2 variants. Study-level points and caveats: Individuals receiving vaccine had higher spike-specific TCR breadth than placebo recipients did. It was found that vaccine and placebo recipients had similar non-spike TCR breadth. Assessments of TCR breadth and depth may have underestimated the total T cell responses. After vaccination, substantial breadth of spike-specific CD8+ and CD4+ responses was reported.

Sequencing was performed with immunoSEQ multiplex PCR; in TCRdb, only in-frame clones are kept and a portion is missing. The sample has about 94,000 clones, around 82% seen once. The rearrangement links TRBV5-4 to TRBJ1-2; no firm D call. The TCR was taken from a human donor who had recovered from COVID-19. The sequenced sample was peripheral blood, obtained after recovery from COVID-19. In DNA, the CDR3 is TGTGCCAGCAGCATGACATTTAACTATGGCTACACCTTC. Translated: CASSMTFNYGYTF.